The 26 T cell receptor beta chains listed next were all sequenced from one sample in a study of cytomegalovirus exposure and HLA in healthy donors. The assay was immunoSEQ multiplex PCR, and TCRdb's table has in-frame clones only and misses some. The repertoire has about 200,000 clones, roughly 83% of them found once; the top ten carry roughly 5.7%. The sequencing sample was made of PBMCs. All receptors come from a woman between 18 and 29 years old in good health and CMV-seronegative.

This clone was seen a handful of times. The V and J genes are TRBV4-1 and TRBJ1-2; D perhaps matches TRBD1 (6 bases). Deletions cut 2 bases from V and 3 bases from J, with 13 bases between. CDR1 is MGHRA, CDR2 YSYEKL, per germline. The CDR3 length is 15 residues. In nucleotides, the CDR3 is TGCGCCAGCAGCCAATCGTTGGGACAACACTATGGCTACACCTTC. Translation: CASSQSLGQHYGYTF.

The chain joins TRBV6-6 to TRBJ1-2, with TRBD1 identical over 7 bases. The V gene end was trimmed by 7 bases and the J gene end by 3 bases; junction bases not matched to a gene: 8. The CDR3 has 14 residues. Germline CDR1 MNHNY, CDR2 SVGAGI (reference sequence). CDR3 amino acids: CASTMTGRDYGYTF. CDR3 nucleotide sequence: TGTGCCAGCACCATGACAGGGCGAGACTATGGCTACACCTTC.

The chain is built from TRBV6-1 and TRBJ2-7; possibly TRBD1 or TRBD2 for D (7 bases each). The CDR3 totals 19 residues. CDR1 and CDR2 (germline): MNHNS, SASEGT. Between the trimmed V and J ends, which lost 2 bases and 0 bases, there was a span of 23 bases. The CDR3 DNA reads as TGTGCCAGCAGTGAACCGAGGGGGAGGGGGCCTAAGTCCTCCTACGAGCAGTACTTC. It specifies CASSEPRGRGPKSSYEQYF.

The V and J genes are TRBV2 and TRBJ2-3; TRBD2 matches at 14 bases. Germline assignment: CDR1 SNHLY and CDR2 FYNNEI. This CDR3 comprises 16 residues. Trimming removed 4 bases from V and 5 bases from J; junction bases left unmatched: 5. The CDR3 protein is CASSVGLAGELDTQYF. CDR3 bases: TGTGCCAGCAGTGTGGGACTAGCGGGAGAGTTAGATACGCAGTATTTT. The variable domain in full, completed from reference TRBV2 and TRBJ2-3, reads EPEVTQTPSHQVTQMGQEVILRCVPISNHLYFYWYRQILGQKVEFLVSFYNNEISEKSEIFDDQFSVERPDGSNFTLKIRSTKLEDSAMYFCASSVGLAGELDTQYFGPGTRLTVL.

This clone came up once. This sequence joins TRBV6-1 and TRBJ1-6, with a tentative D call TRBD1 (5 bases). V was trimmed by 4 bases and J by 0 bases, leaving 13 bases between them. CDR3 length equals 17 residues. Germline V lookup: CDR1 MNHNS, CDR2 SASEGT. The CDR3: CASSASGTYSYNSPLHF. The CDR3 nucleotides read TGTGCCAGCAGTGCATCCGGGACCTACTCCTATAATTCACCCCTCCACTTT.

V and J are TRBV10-2 and TRBJ1-4; D not resolved. Trimming shortened V by 5 bases and J by 3 bases, and 10 bases separated the two germline ends. This CDR3 spans 14 amino acids. The germline CDR1 and CDR2 sequences are WSHSY and SAAADI. The CDR3 nucleotides are TGCGCCAGCAGTAGACAAAGGGCTAATGAAAAACTGTTTTTT. Translated, it gives CASSRQRANEKLFF.

The CDR3 sequence is CAWKTGNTQYF. The CDR3 DNA is TGTGCCTGGAAAACGGGGAATACGCAGTATTTT. The chain joins TRBV30 to TRBJ2-3; perhaps TRBD2 as D (5 bases). V was shortened by 4 bases and J by 7 bases, with 9 bases between the two germline ends. The V gene's germline CDR1 is GTSNPN and CDR2 SVGIG (reference sequence). This CDR3 is 11 amino acids long.

This clone was seen a single time. This chain links TRBV27 with TRBJ2-3; D is perhaps TRBD1 or TRBD2 (6 bases each). Trimming left V 8 bases short and J 9 bases short, with 15 bases between. The CDR3 length is 12 residues. From germline, CDR1 is MNHEY and CDR2 SMNVEV (reference sequence). CDR3 in DNA: TGTGCCAGCGGCCAGGGGAGGACGACGCAGTATTTT. This codes for CASGQGRTTQYF.

The chain is built from TRBV6-5 and TRBJ1-2; D unresolved. Germline assignment: CDR1 MNHEY and CDR2 SVGAGI. The V end lost 4 bases, the J end lost 6 bases, and 21 bases lay between the germline ends. The CDR3 is made up of 16 amino acids. The CDR3 DNA reads as TGTGCCAGCAGTTCCAATGTTGGGTCGATAGGGCATGGCTACACCTTC. This sequence encodes CASSSNVGSIGHGYTF.

The sample holds a few counts of this clone. This sequence joins TRBV2 and TRBJ1-2; no clear D gene. Germline V gives CDR1 SNHLY, CDR2 FYNNEI. The ends were cut back, 1 base at V and 4 bases at J, with 13 bases in the middle. The CDR3 contains 15 residues. This chain's CDR3 is CASSEGGGGSYGYTF. Here the CDR3 DNA reads TGTGCCAGCAGTGAAGGTGGCGGAGGTTCCTATGGCTACACCTTC.

V and J are TRBV6-5 and TRBJ1-2; D is undetermined. CDR1 and CDR2 (germline): MNHEY, SVGAGI. Trimming stripped 6 bases from V and 0 bases from J, with 5 bases between. This CDR3 spans 12 amino acids. The CDR3 spells CASRTANYGYTF. CDR3 DNA sequence: TGTGCCAGCAGGACGGCTAACTATGGCTACACCTTC.

The rearrangement uses TRBV6-1 and TRBJ1-5; no clear D. The germline gives CDR1 MNHNS, CDR2 SASEGT. The CDR3 covers 12 residues. V was shortened by 3 bases and J by 6 bases, with 6 bases between the two germline ends. CDR3 nucleotides: TGTGCCAGCAGTGAGTCTAGTCAGCCCCAGCATTTT. Encoded protein: CASSESSQPQHF.

As regards this clone: One end of the junction fails to match germline, which may point to a read error. V usage is TRBV14 and J usage is TRBJ2-7; D gene ambiguous. The CDR3 has 15 amino acids. Germline assignment: CDR1 SGHDN and CDR2 FVKESK. CDR3 nucleotide sequence: TGTGCCAGCAGTCAAGACACGGTAGGCTCCTACGAGCAGTACTTC. Translation gives CASSQDTVGSYEQYF.

J is TRBJ1-3 and V is TRBV4-2; D is ambiguous. In germline, CDR1 is LGHNA, CDR2 YNFKEQ. The CDR3 totals 16 residues. Trimming pared 0 bases from V and 7 bases from J, leaving 16 bases between. The CDR3 nucleotides are TGTGCCAGCAGCCAAGAGCGTCAGTTCTCTCGGAACACCATATATTTT. Translated: CASSQERQFSRNTIYF.

The chain joins TRBV29-1 to TRBJ1-5; D not certain. Germline V gene sequence: CDR1 SQVTM, CDR2 ANQGSEA. Trimming left V 4 bases short and J 4 bases short, with 17 bases between. This CDR3 region has 15 residues. The CDR3 region has the DNA TGCAGCGTTGCTGAAAAGGCAGACAATAATCAGCCCCAGCATTTT. Encoded protein: CSVAEKADNNQPQHF.

V usage is TRBV6-1 and J usage is TRBJ2-7; 10 bases map to TRBD2. The CDR3 extends over 16 amino acids. V was pared by 3 bases and J by 5 bases, with 10 bases of the junction left unmatched. Germline values: CDR1 MNHNS, CDR2 SASEGT. This chain's CDR3 is CASSDWASGSSHEQYF. Here the CDR3 DNA reads TGTGCCAGCAGTGATTGGGCTAGCGGGAGTAGCCACGAGCAGTACTTC.

The chain recombines TRBV2 with TRBJ2-7; tentative D call: TRBD2 (6 bases). The V gene's germline CDR1 is SNHLY and CDR2 FYNNEI. Trimming left V 3 bases short and J 7 bases short, with 10 bases between. The CDR3 loop spans 12 amino acids. The CDR3 protein is CASSEGRREQYF. CDR3 sequence (DNA): TGTGCCAGCAGTGAGGGGAGGAGGGAGCAGTACTTC.

This rearrangement joins TRBV11-2 to TRBJ1-1; the D is unclear. Per germline, CDR1 SGHAT and CDR2 FQNNGV. The CDR3 extends over 14 amino acids. Trimming pared 5 bases from V and 0 bases from J, leaving 10 bases between. Here the CDR3 DNA reads TGTGCCAGCAGCCCAATTGGTCTGAACACTGAAGCTTTCTTT. Amino acids: CASSPIGLNTEAFF.

The chain employs TRBV5-6 and TRBJ1-1; 8 bases match TRBD1. The ends lost 1 base at V and 5 bases at J; junction bases unmatched: 7. CDR3 size: 15 residues. Looked up from germline, CDR1 is SGHDT and CDR2 is YYEEEE. The CDR3, as DNA: TGTGCCAGCAGCTTGCAGGGGGCGAGGGGAACTGAAGCTTTCTTT. Translation: CASSLQGARGTEAFF.

The chain couples TRBV28 to TRBJ2-1, with 7 bases matching TRBD2. Germline assignment: CDR1 MDHEN and CDR2 SYDVKM. Losses at the gene ends were 2 bases for V and 9 bases for J; bases not matched to a gene: 7. The CDR3 is 14 amino acids. The CDR3 sequence: CASSLNGRFGEQFF. CDR3 sequence (DNA): TGTGCCAGCAGTTTAAACGGGAGGTTCGGTGAGCAGTTCTTC.

This clone was recorded once. CDR3 nucleotides: TGTGCCAGCAGTCCCGGGTTTAGCTACGGCTACACCTTC. It codes for CASSPGFSYGYTF. The gene calls are TRBV6-1 and TRBJ1-2; D remains ambiguous. Germline loops: CDR1 MNHNS, CDR2 SASEGT. CDR3 length: 13 amino acids. V was trimmed by 5 bases and J by 8 bases, leaving 15 bases between them.

A note on this clone: Within the sample, other DNA sequences also encode this same CDR3. The genes are TRBV6-5 and TRBJ2-7, with a weak D call TRBD1 (5 bases). The CDR3 extends over 13 amino acids. Trimming removed 2 bases from V and 7 bases from J, with 12 bases in between. Germline V gives CDR1 MNHEY, CDR2 SVGAGI. Here the CDR3 DNA reads TGTGCCAGCAGTTACAGGCAGGGAAGGGAGCAGTACTTC. This codes for CASSYRQGREQYF.

CDR3 in amino acids: CASLMDPAKNIQYF. The DNA for the CDR3 is TGTGCCAGCTTGATGGACCCAGCCAAAAACATTCAGTACTTC. The chain joins TRBV18 to TRBJ2-4; D gene unclear. Trimming cost V 7 bases and J 0 bases, with 10 bases left between them. The CDR3 consists of 14 residues. The germline CDR1 and CDR2 sequences are KGHSH and LQKENI. Supplemented by reference TRBV18 and TRBJ2-4, the full variable domain reads NAGVMQNPRHLVRRRGQEARLRCSPMKGHSHVYWYRQLPEEGLKFMVYLQKENIIDESGMPKERFSAEFPKEGPSILRIQQVVRGDSAAYFCASLMDPAKNIQYFGAGTRLSVL.

This chain connects TRBV7-9 to TRBJ2-7; perhaps TRBD2 as D (6 bases). CDR1 SEHNR and CDR2 FQNEAQ come from the germline V gene (reference sequence). The CDR3 contains 15 residues. The germline V and J ends were trimmed by 2 bases and 4 bases, with 15 bases remaining between them. The DNA of the CDR3 is TGTGCCAGCAGCTTAATTCATTCGGAGGGTTACGAGCAGTACTTC. It codes for CASSLIHSEGYEQYF. Combining the CDR3 with reference TRBV7-9 and TRBJ2-7 gives the whole variable domain DTGVSQNPRHKITKRGQNVTFRCDPISEHNRLYWYRQTLGQGPEFLTYFQNEAQLEKSRLLSDRFSAERPKGSFSTLEIQRTEQGDSAMYLCASSLIHSEGYEQYFGPGTRLTVT.

This rearrangement joins TRBV2 to TRBJ2-3; D remains unclear. Trimming stripped 3 bases from V and 5 bases from J, with 9 bases between. The CDR3 contains 13 residues. Germline assignment: CDR1 SNHLY and CDR2 FYNNEI. CDR3 loop: CASSEVPGDTQYF. The CDR3, as DNA: TGTGCCAGCAGTGAGGTCCCAGGAGATACGCAGTATTTT.

J is TRBJ1-4 and V is TRBV6-1, with TRBD1 matching 7 bases. The germline V gene has CDR1 MNHNS and CDR2 SASEGT. CDR3 length: 16 amino acids. V lost 0 bases and J lost 7; bases outside the gene matches: 8. CDR3 sequence: CASSEARGLRSEKLFF. The DNA for the CDR3 is TGTGCCAGCAGTGAAGCTAGGGGGCTTAGAAGTGAAAAACTGTTTTTT.